This entry features one T cell receptor beta chain sequence. The data belong to a study of blood T cell repertoires in COVID-19. In the study overall: Material from acute and convalescent COVID-19 was sourced from the United States, Italy and Spain.

The authors' processing: Reference gene primer amplification gave estimated nucleated cell counts. Produced via immunoSEQ multiplex PCR; TCRdb's table is partial and in-frame only. V and J calls and clone size are those listed in that table; D and trimming were worked out from the DNA. Here the sample spans about 15,000 clones, around nine tenths being singletons. This sequence was found in a woman aged 70-85 years in a cohort sampled during active or convalescent COVID-19. Sequenced sample: peripheral blood.

As DNA, the CDR3 is TGTGCCAGCAGTTTGTCGGGACAGGGTAACCACGAGCAGTACTTC. The encoded protein is CASSLSGQGNHEQYF. The chain combines TRBV28 with TRBJ2-7, with 9 bases identical to TRBD1. Unmatched junction bases numbered 8, after V lost 3 bases and J lost 5 bases. Germline assignment: CDR1 MDHEN and CDR2 SYDVKM. CDR3 length: 15 residues.